This TCR beta chain was captured by sequencing in a study of regulatory T cells in long-lasting Graves disease. As for time point: persistent/refractory GD, antithyroid drugs over 5 years with positive TRAb. Extracted PBMC RNA gave rise to the TCR library. The TCR beta library used iRepertoire HTBI primers with Arm-PCR amplification of CDR3. TCRdb analysed the multiplex PCR reads with MiXCR anew, one entry per CDR3 protein. The profile shows roughly 300,000 distinct CDR3 sequences, under 25% of them singletons. This clonotype has just a few counts. The CDR3 is 13 amino acids. Germline CDR1 LNHDA, CDR2 SQIVND (reference sequence). Trimming stripped 7 bases from V and 5 bases from J, with 12 bases between.

The rearrangement links TRBV19 to TRBJ1-5; D is uncertain. The TCR originated in a female donor with Graves disease. This specimen was peripheral blood mononuclear cells (PBMCs), taken when the disease was refractory, from a patient treated with antithyroid drugs. Here the CDR3 reads CASKRPNDQPQHF. The CDR3 region has the DNA TGTGCCAGTAAGCGACCTAATGATCAGCCCCAGCATTTT.